The entry below describes one T cell receptor (beta chain). Libraries were prepared by immunoSEQ multiplex PCR; TCRdb keeps only in-frame clonotypes and omits some of them. This sample has more than 95,000 clones, with 93% found just once. This record comes from a study of control samples from healthy donors and cancer patients. The TCR comes from a man younger than 30 in good health. The sequenced sample was blood.

The CDR3 spells CATSRDREGAGSGANVLTF. The CDR3 nucleotides are TGTGCCACCAGCAGAGATCGAGAAGGGGCGGGCTCTGGGGCCAACGTCCTGACTTTC. The chain has TRBV15 and TRBJ2-6; D may match TRBD1 or TRBD2 (5 bases each). The CDR3 is 19 amino acids. Trimming removed 0 bases from V and 0 bases from J, with 15 bases in between. Per the germline V gene, CDR1 is LNHNV and CDR2 is YYDKDF (reference sequence).